The 17 T cell receptor beta chains listed next were all sequenced from one sample in a study of post-analysis software for immune sequencing data. Points from the study as a whole: In patients, about 5 TRBV segments were more frequent than in controls, with TRBV5-6, TRBV5-1 and TRBV20-1 among them.

Prepared TCR beta cDNA libraries contained unique molecular identifiers. Each CDR3 protein is one row after TCRdb ran MiXCR on the PCR reads. The sample records about 620,000 distinct CDR3 sequences, 44% being singletons. The antigens these receptors bind are not known. Sequencing was done on a sample of blood. The receptor source for this set is a girl between 10 and 17 years old with multiple sclerosis.

V and J are TRBV6-6 and TRBJ2-6, with D maybe TRBD2 (6 bases). The V gene's germline CDR1 is MNHNY and CDR2 SVGAGI (reference sequence). The ends were cut back, 1 base at V and 3 bases at J, with 10 bases in the middle. The CDR3 is 16 residues long. The CDR3 is CASSYLWGDGANVLTF. CDR3 coding DNA: TGTGCCAGCAGTTACTTGTGGGGGGATGGGGCCAACGTCCTGACTTTC.

A note on this clonotype: A much more abundant neighbour one base away suggests this may be a read error. This chain uses TRBV5-6 with TRBJ2-1, with D perhaps TRBD1 (6 bases). The CDR3 runs to 15 residues. CDR1 is SGHDT, CDR2 YYEEEE, per germline. Trimming removed 9 bases from V and 10 bases from J, with 26 bases in between. CDR3 sequence (DNA): TGTGCCACCAAAGCTCTGGGGGCAGGGGTAAACGAGCAGTTCTTC. Protein product: CATKALGAGVNEQFF.

The V and J genes are TRBV20-1 and TRBJ2-7; no firm D call. Germline loops: CDR1 DFQATT, CDR2 SNEGSKA (reference sequence). Trimming stripped 0 bases from V and 9 bases from J, with 18 bases between. This CDR3 has 14 residues. CDR3 sequence (DNA): TGCAGTGCTAGAGATCGGTCCAGTCTACGCTGGCAGTACTTC. Encoded protein: CSARDRSSLRWQYF.

The chain carries TRBV5-6 and TRBJ2-3; unclear D gene. The CDR3 spans 15 residues. Trimming stripped 4 bases from V and 4 bases from J, with 16 bases between. Germline CDR1 reads SGHDT; CDR2 reads YYEEEE. The CDR3 coding sequence is TGTGCCAGCAGCCCTCCCACTCCGGCAGCAGATACGCAGTATTTT. Translating gives CASSPPTPAADTQYF.

With respect to this clonotype: Likely a read error: the CDR3 ends without its conserved phenylalanine or tryptophan. This chain uses TRBV20-1 with TRBJ2-5; 10 positions agree with TRBD2. V trimming: 0 bases; J trimming: 5 bases; junction bases outside the gene matches: 6. CDR1 and CDR2 (germline): DFQATT, SNEGSKA (reference sequence). The CDR3 has 15 residues. The CDR3 DNA sequence: TGCAGTGCTAGAGAGCTAGCGGGAGATCTGGAGACCCAGTACTGC. It encodes CSARELAGDLETQYC.

The J gene is TRBJ1-6, the V gene TRBV28; D may be TRBD1 (6 bases). This CDR3 region has 17 residues. The V end lost 4 bases, the J end lost 6 bases, and 19 bases lay between the germline ends. Germline V gives CDR1 MDHEN, CDR2 SYDVKM. This chain's CDR3 is CASSSPHGGLSNSPLHF. CDR3 in DNA: TGTGCCAGCAGTTCTCCACACGGGGGGCTCTCTAATTCACCCCTCCACTTT.

This chain uses TRBV29-1 with TRBJ1-1; D may be TRBD1 (6 bases). The V end was cut by 7 bases, the J end by 11 bases, with 23 bases between. Germline CDR1 and CDR2: SQVTM and ANQGSEA. The CDR3 runs 13 residues. CDR3 residues: CSGRVAGQRPAFF. DNA of the CDR3: TGCAGCGGGAGGGTGGCTGGACAGAGACCTGCTTTCTTT.

V and J are TRBV9 and TRBJ2-6, with 7 bases identical to TRBD1. V shed 2 bases and J 2 bases; nucleotides not matched to a gene: 1. The germline V gene encodes CDR1 SGDLS and CDR2 YYNGEE. This CDR3 contains 15 residues. This CDR3 reads CASSVRGTGANVLTF. The CDR3 bases are TGTGCCAGCAGCGTCAGGGGGACTGGGGCCAACGTCCTGACTTTC.

By sample share, this clonotype is medium-sized. This chain links TRBV4-1 with TRBJ1-4; D perhaps matches TRBD1 (5 bases). Germline values: CDR1 MGHRA, CDR2 YSYEKL. The CDR3 is 17 amino acids. With 0 bases removed from V and 6 bases from J, the gap between germline ends came to 17 bases. The CDR3 spells CASSQDDVRVGDEKLFF. CDR3 coding DNA: TGCGCCAGCAGCCAAGATGACGTTAGGGTAGGGGATGAAAAACTGTTTTTT.

V is TRBV7-3 and J is TRBJ2-2, with a tentative D call TRBD1 (6 bases). CDR1 is SGHTA and CDR2 is FQGTGA in the germline V gene. Trimming removed 5 bases at V and 3 bases at J, with 13 bases between. This CDR3 has 15 amino acids. In DNA form, the CDR3 reads TGTGCCAGCAGCCTAAATTACAGGGACACCGGGGAGCTGTTTTTT. Translated, it gives CASSLNYRDTGELFF. Filled out from reference TRBV7-3 and TRBJ2-2, the complete variable domain reads GAGVSQTPSNKVTEKGKYVELRCDPISGHTALYWYRQSLGQGPEFLIYFQGTGAADDSGLPNDRFFAVRPEGSVSTLKIQRTERGDSAVYLCASSLNYRDTGELFFGEGSRLTVL.

About this clonotype itself: A much larger clone lies a single base off, so this may be a read error. The chain combines TRBV6-6 with TRBJ2-7; D not resolved. Germline V CDR1 and CDR2: MNHNY, SVGAGI (reference sequence). The CDR3 consists of 15 residues. CDR3 loop: CTSTTKVEVVGEQYF. In DNA form, the CDR3 reads TGTACCAGCACCACAAAAGTTGAGGTGGTGGGCGAGCAGTACTTC.

The chain couples TRBV7-9 to TRBJ1-2, with 7 bases matching TRBD1. The J segment lost 10 bases and the V segment lost 3 bases, leaving 14 bases of the junction unmatched. Germline assignment: CDR1 SEHNR and CDR2 FQNEAQ (reference sequence). This CDR3 has 15 residues. For the CDR3, the DNA is TGTGCCAGCAGCTTCTCCTTATACAGGGGCGCGTCCTACACCTTC. Its protein is CASSFSLYRGASYTF.

The genes are TRBV12-3 or TRBV12-4 and TRBJ2-1, with TRBD2 as a possible D gene (6 bases). This CDR3 is 17 amino acids long. Deletions cut 5 bases from V and 5 bases from J, with 22 bases between. The CDR3 DNA reads as TGTGCCAGCAGTCCCCTCAGAGGGAGCGGGCGAGACAATGAGCAGTTCTTC. It specifies CASSPLRGSGRDNEQFF.

This chain links TRBV3-1 with TRBJ2-7; no firm D call. Between the trimmed V and J ends, which lost 1 base and 0 bases, there was a span of 7 bases. The CDR3 is 14 amino acids. Germline V gives CDR1 LGHDT, CDR2 YNNKEL (reference sequence). This CDR3 is CASSQVSHSYEQYF. The CDR3, as DNA: TGTGCCAGCAGCCAAGTCTCTCACTCCTACGAGCAGTACTTC.

The chain uses TRBV6-6 and TRBJ2-1; unclear D gene. CDR3 length: 14 residues. The germline V gene has CDR1 MNHNY and CDR2 SVGAGI (reference sequence). V lost 0 bases and J lost 6, with 9 bases in between. The CDR3 coding sequence is TGTGCCAGCAGTTACTCCCGGGTTTGCAATGAGCAGTTCTTC. Translation: CASSYSRVCNEQFF.

This clonotype came up a few times. The chain links TRBV5-1 to TRBJ2-1; D is possibly TRBD2 (6 bases). V lost 7 bases, J lost 5 bases, and 13 bases lay in between. Germline loops: CDR1 SGHRS, CDR2 YFSETQ. CDR3 length: 13 residues. The CDR3 here is CASGRPRDNEQFF. For the CDR3, the DNA is TGCGCCAGCGGGAGGCCGAGGGACAATGAGCAGTTCTTC.

The gene calls are TRBV5-1 and TRBJ2-3; D perhaps matches TRBD2 (6 bases). The CDR3 consists of 15 residues. V lost 0 bases, J lost 2 bases, and 10 bases lay in between. From germline, CDR1 is SGHRS and CDR2 YFSETQ. This chain's CDR3 is CASSLERADTDTQYF. DNA for the CDR3: TGCGCCAGCAGCTTGGAGCGGGCAGACACAGATACGCAGTATTTT.